This T cell receptor (beta chain) was sequenced in a study of cytomegalovirus exposure and HLA in healthy donors. Whole-study findings and limits: Through in vitro validation, a few CMV-associated chains were shown to be specific for CMV antigens. Clonal expansion, a later analysis showed, was greater in HLA-associated TCR beta chains than in equally common others.

Note on this clone: The antigen remains unidentified.

Researchers ran the PCR with 60 Vbeta and 13 Jbeta primers. The assay was immunoSEQ multiplex PCR, and TCRdb's table has in-frame clones only and misses some. The repertoire shows roughly 150,000 clones; the top ten hold approximately 1.5%. The sequence derives from a woman between 45 and 60 years old in good health and CMV-seronegative. Source material: PBMCs.

The CDR3 loop reads CAWSETSFREAFF. CDR3 bases: TGTGCCTGGAGTGAAACGTCTTTTCGTGAGGCTTTCTTT. V gene TRBV30 combines with J gene TRBJ1-1; D is ambiguous. The CDR3 is made up of 13 amino acids. The V end lost 1 base, the J end lost 11 bases, and 17 bases lay between the germline ends. Germline V lookup: CDR1 GTSNPN, CDR2 SVGIG (reference sequence).